Below are 32 T cell receptor beta chains sequenced from a single sample in a study of Ad26.COV2.S vaccination and SARS-CoV-2 variants. Treatment in this sample: some 20 received Ad26.COV2.S at low or high dose, single or two shots; 5 received placebo; per-sample allocation not given. On day 63 after the first injection, vaccine and placebo recipients gave samples. Assay: immunoSEQ multiplex PCR; the TCRdb copy retains only in-frame clones and omits some. The table has 400,000 to 500,000 clones, 80% to 90% seen once. Sequences were derived from peripheral blood, sampled in a trial of Ad26.COV2.S vaccine versus placebo. The receptor set was obtained from a person aged 18-65 years who received the Ad26.COV2.S COVID-19 vaccine or a placebo.

The rearrangement links TRBV7-2 to TRBJ2-1; D gene unclear. The germline V gene encodes CDR1 SGHTA and CDR2 FQGNSA. V shed 3 bases and J shed 8 bases, with 8 bases lying between them. This CDR3 is 12 amino acids long. CDR3 in DNA: TGTGCCAGCAGCTTTGACTCCCATGAGCAGTTCTTC. It is translated as CASSFDSHEQFF.

This sequence joins TRBV20-1 and TRBJ1-1, with D tentatively TRBD1 (5 bases). The CDR3 contains 15 residues. Germline CDR1 and CDR2: DFQATT and SNEGSKA (reference sequence). V was trimmed by 3 bases and J by 3 bases, leaving 17 bases between them. The CDR3 sequence is CSASLWSGGHTEAFF. The CDR3 nucleotides are TGCAGTGCTAGTTTGTGGTCGGGGGGACACACTGAAGCTTTCTTT.

The chain joins TRBV5-5 to TRBJ2-6; 12 nucleotides line up with TRBD1. Germline V gives CDR1 SGHKS, CDR2 YYEKEE (reference sequence). CDR3 length equals 20 residues. J gave up 4 bases and V 0 bases, and 11 bases lay outside the gene matches. Here the CDR3 DNA reads TGTGCCAGCAGCTTGGCAATATCCCCGGGACAGGGGGCAGGGGCCAACGTCCTGACTTTC. Translating it yields CASSLAISPGQGAGANVLTF.

The chain carries TRBV2 and TRBJ1-4; 9 bases are a match to TRBD1. The CDR3 covers 15 residues. Unmatched junction bases numbered 5, after V lost 4 bases and J lost 5 bases. Per the germline V gene, CDR1 is SNHLY and CDR2 is FYNNEI. Here the CDR3 reads CASSVFGTGNEKLFF. In DNA, the CDR3 is TGTGCCAGCAGTGTATTCGGGACAGGGAATGAAAAACTGTTTTTT.

CDR3 protein: CATQRGRTGEKLFF. Written as DNA, the CDR3 is TGCGCCACCCAAAGGGGGCGAACAGGAGAAAAACTGTTTTTT. The chain links TRBV4-1 to TRBJ1-4; 7 bases align to TRBD1. V was clipped by 10 bases and J by 8 bases; unmatched bases: 13. This CDR3 is 14 amino acids long. Germline V gene sequence: CDR1 MGHRA, CDR2 YSYEKL.

The rearrangement links TRBV5-1 to TRBJ1-6; TRBD1 aligns across 10 bases. The germline V gene has CDR1 SGHRS and CDR2 YFSETQ. CDR3 length equals 15 residues. V lost 0 bases, J lost 8 bases, and 2 bases stayed unmatched. CDR3 loop: CASSLGTGGDSPLHF. In DNA form, the CDR3 reads TGCGCCAGCAGCTTGGGGACAGGGGGGGATTCACCCCTCCACTTT.

The chain couples TRBV5-1 to TRBJ2-2; no firm D call. CDR3 length: 14 amino acids. CDR1 and CDR2 (germline): SGHRS, YFSETQ. Trimming took 0 bases from V and 5 from J, leaving 8 bases between them. CDR3 nucleotide sequence: TGCGCCAGCAGCTTGGCCATAGCAACCGGGGAGCTGTTTTTT. The encoded protein is CASSLAIATGELFF. The variable domain in full, completed from reference TRBV5-1 and TRBJ2-2, reads KAGVTQTPRYLIKTRGQQVTLSCSPISGHRSVSWYQQTPGQGLQFLFEYFSETQRNKGNFPGRFSGRQFSNSRSEMNVSTLELGDSALYLCASSLAIATGELFFGEGSRLTVL.

The chain couples TRBV6-2 or TRBV6-3 to TRBJ1-3; D is ambiguous. The CDR3 sequence is 13 residues long. In germline, CDR1 is MNHEY, CDR2 SVGEGT. V was cut by 11 bases and J by 0 bases, with 11 bases left in between. CDR3 sequence: CAGRFSSGNTIYF. DNA for the CDR3: TGTGCCGGCCGTTTCTCCTCTGGAAACACCATATATTTT.

The J gene is TRBJ2-2, the V gene TRBV27, with 10 positions matching TRBD1. The CDR3 sequence is 16 residues long. Germline trimming cut 6 bases from V and 8 bases from J; bases unmatched to any gene: 12. In germline, CDR1 is MNHEY, CDR2 SMNVEV (reference sequence). CDR3 sequence reads: CASSPWDRGFSGELFF. CDR3 coding DNA: TGTGCCAGCAGCCCCTGGGACAGGGGTTTTTCTGGGGAGCTGTTTTTT.

This clone was counted between two and nine times. This specimen includes other DNA sequences encoding the same CDR3. In DNA form, the CDR3 reads TGTGCCAGCTCACCGGGCAATCAGCCCCAGCATTTT. Its protein is CASSPGNQPQHF. The chain couples TRBV18 to TRBJ1-5; D ambiguous. This CDR3 contains 12 residues. Germline V gene sequence: CDR1 KGHSH, CDR2 LQKENI. Trimming pared 3 bases from V and 2 bases from J, leaving 2 bases between.

This chain joins TRBV7-3 and TRBJ2-2, with 9 nucleotides matching TRBD2. V trimming: 5 bases; J trimming: 4 bases; junction bases outside the gene matches: 5. The CDR3 sequence is 15 residues long. CDR1 SGHTA and CDR2 FQGTGA come from the germline V gene. CDR3 residues: CASSRTSETTGELFF. For the CDR3, the DNA is TGTGCCAGCAGCCGGACTAGCGAGACCACCGGGGAGCTGTTTTTT.

The rearrangement links TRBV2 to TRBJ1-4; 9 bases agree with TRBD1. The J segment lost 13 bases and the V segment lost 5 bases, leaving 14 bases of the junction unmatched. Germline lookup yields CDR1 SNHLY and CDR2 FYNNEI. The CDR3 covers 15 residues. In DNA, the CDR3 is TGTGCCAGCAGTATCCTTGGACAGGGGCCGCTGCTACTGTTTTTT. This codes for CASSILGQGPLLLFF.

The gene calls are TRBV4-2 and TRBJ1-3; D possibly corresponds to TRBD1 (5 bases). CDR1 and CDR2 from the germline V gene are LGHNA and YNFKEQ. This CDR3 has 16 residues. V lost 1 base to trimming and J lost 4 bases, with 14 bases between them. CDR3: CASSQAVGETGNTIYF. The CDR3 region has the DNA TGTGCCAGCAGCCAAGCCGTGGGGGAAACAGGAAACACCATATATTTT.

The chain links TRBV27 to TRBJ2-7; a possible D gene is TRBD1 (5 bases). V was shortened by 3 bases and J by 2 bases, with 8 bases between the two germline ends. The CDR3 sequence is 13 residues long. Germline loops: CDR1 MNHEY, CDR2 SMNVEV (reference sequence). The CDR3: CASSLDKTYEQYV. The CDR3 region has the DNA TGTGCCAGCAGTTTGGACAAAACCTACGAGCAGTACGTC.

The gene calls are TRBV18 and TRBJ2-1, with a tentative D call TRBD2 (6 bases). V was trimmed by 2 bases and J by 8 bases, leaving 16 bases between them. This CDR3 contains 15 residues. Germline CDR1 KGHSH, CDR2 LQKENI. CDR3 region: CASSPLRGMGDEQFF. CDR3 in DNA: TGTGCCAGCTCACCATTACGGGGGATGGGGGATGAGCAGTTCTTC.

The V gene is TRBV9, the J gene TRBJ1-3, with D maybe TRBD1 (6 bases). CDR3 length: 17 residues. Trimming removed 0 bases at V and 0 bases at J, with 13 bases between. Germline assignment: CDR1 SGDLS and CDR2 YYNGEE. The CDR3 DNA follows: TGTGCCAGCAGCGTAGCTCCTGGACAGCTCTCTGGAAACACCATATATTTT. It encodes CASSVAPGQLSGNTIYF.

The chain employs TRBV3-1 (or the pseudogene TRBV3-2) and TRBJ1-5; 8 bases map to TRBD1. V was pared by 1 base and J by 5 bases, with 4 bases of the junction left unmatched. This CDR3 spans 15 amino acids. The germline CDR1 and CDR2 sequences are LGHDT and YNNKEL (reference sequence). In nucleotides, the CDR3 is TGTGCCAGCAGCCAAGTTCCAGGGGGCTATCAGCCCCAGCATTTT. This translates into CASSQVPGGYQPQHF.

CDR3 DNA sequence: TGCAGTGCTAGTTTGGGACTGAACACTGAAGCTTTCTTT. This translates into CSASLGLNTEAFF. V and J are TRBV20-1 and TRBJ1-1; TRBD1 might be the D (5 bases). Germline V CDR1 and CDR2: DFQATT, SNEGSKA (reference sequence). The germline V and J ends were trimmed by 3 bases and 0 bases, with 8 bases remaining between them. The CDR3 has 13 amino acids.

The V and J genes are TRBV7-8 and TRBJ2-5; TRBD2 is a possible D gene (6 bases). Trimming pared 5 bases from V and 1 base from J, leaving 14 bases between. Germline values: CDR1 SGHVS, CDR2 FQNEAQ. CDR3 length: 15 residues. The CDR3 here is CASSRKRGLQETQYF. The CDR3 DNA follows: TGTGCCAGCAGCCGCAAACGGGGACTCCAAGAGACCCAGTACTTC.

This chain links TRBV5-6 with TRBJ2-1; the match to TRBD2 covers 15 bases. Germline V gives CDR1 SGHDT, CDR2 YYEEEE. The CDR3 consists of 16 residues. V trimming: 6 bases; J trimming: 9 bases; junction bases outside the gene matches: 10. CDR3 coding DNA: TGTGCCAGCACCGTCGGACTAGCGGGGGGGCGGACTGAGCAGTTCTTC. Amino acids: CASTVGLAGGRTEQFF.

J is TRBJ2-2 and V is TRBV3-1 (or the pseudogene TRBV3-2), with a possible D match to TRBD2 (5 bases). V lost 1 base to trimming and J lost 5 bases, with 8 bases between them. The CDR3 has 14 amino acids. Looked up from germline, CDR1 is LGHDT and CDR2 is YNNKEL (reference sequence). The CDR3 bases are TGTGCCAGCAGCCAAGTGAGCGGTACCGGGGAGCTGTTTTTT. Its protein is CASSQVSGTGELFF.

V is TRBV6-2 or TRBV6-3 and J is TRBJ2-7; no clear D gene. Germline V gene data show CDR1 as MNHEY and CDR2 as SVGEGT. This CDR3 has 13 residues. The germline V and J ends were trimmed by 5 bases and 5 bases, with 13 bases remaining between them. Here the CDR3 reads CASSGSAPNEQYF. CDR3 sequence (DNA): TGTGCCAGCAGTGGGTCCGCTCCTAACGAGCAGTACTTC.

The chain combines TRBV9 with TRBJ2-2, with D possibly matching TRBD1 (6 bases). This CDR3 region has 16 residues. CDR1 and CDR2 (germline): SGDLS, YYNGEE. V lost 4 bases to trimming and J lost 5 bases, with 18 bases between them. CDR3 DNA: TGTGCCAGCAGCACGCGAGGACAGTTGAGGACCGGGGAGCTGTTTTTT. It codes for CASSTRGQLRTGELFF.

This chain links TRBV6-6 with TRBJ2-1; the D is unclear. The CDR3 totals 12 residues. V was cut by 6 bases and J by 7 bases, with 10 bases left in between. CDR1 and CDR2 (germline): MNHNY, SVGAGI (reference sequence). The CDR3 spells CASSLSRNEQFF. CDR3 in DNA: TGTGCCAGCAGCCTTAGCAGAAATGAGCAGTTCTTC.

This rearrangement joins TRBV19 to TRBJ2-5; 12 bases line up with TRBD2. This CDR3 has 14 residues. V shed 8 bases and J 5 bases; nucleotides not matched to a gene: 6. Germline V gene data show CDR1 as LNHDA and CDR2 as SQIVND (reference sequence). The CDR3 nucleotides are TGTGCCAGTTCGACTAGCGGGGGCTGGGAGACCCAGTACTTC. Encoded protein: CASSTSGGWETQYF.

The chain uses TRBV19 and TRBJ1-5, with D maybe TRBD1 (5 bases). Trimming shortened V by 2 bases and J by 4 bases, and 15 bases separated the two germline ends. Germline V gene data show CDR1 as LNHDA and CDR2 as SQIVND (reference sequence). The CDR3 is 16 amino acids. The CDR3 nucleotides read TGTGCCAGTAGTATACCAGGGCAAGGGTCTAATCAGCCCCAGCATTTT. Amino acid sequence: CASSIPGQGSNQPQHF. The full variable domain, in which reference TRBV19 and TRBJ1-5 provide the parts outside the CDR3, is DGGITQSPKYLFRKEGQNVTLSCEQNLNHDAMYWYRQDPGQGLRLIYYSQIVNDFQKGDIAEGYSVSREKKESFPLTVTSAQKNPTAFYLCASSIPGQGSNQPQHFGDGTRLSIL.

V usage is TRBV7-2 and J usage is TRBJ1-2; 9 nucleotides agree with TRBD1. In germline, CDR1 is SGHTA, CDR2 FQGNSA. The CDR3 sequence is 13 residues long. V shed 5 bases and J 6 bases; nucleotides not matched to a gene: 4. Here the CDR3 reads CASSRDRENGYTF. CDR3 coding DNA: TGTGCCAGCAGCAGGGACAGGGAGAATGGCTACACCTTC.

This sequence joins TRBV7-2 and TRBJ1-4, with D possibly TRBD1 on 5 matching bases. In germline, CDR1 is SGHTA, CDR2 FQGNSA. The CDR3 runs to 14 residues. V was shortened by 4 bases and J by 5 bases, with 11 bases between the two germline ends. Here the CDR3 reads CASSSDSWNEKLFF. The CDR3 DNA reads as TGTGCCAGCAGCTCCGACAGCTGGAATGAAAAACTGTTTTTT. The variable domain in full, completed from reference TRBV7-2 and TRBJ1-4, reads GAGVSQSPSNKVTEKGKDVELRCDPISGHTALYWYRQSLGQGLEFLIYFQGNSAPDKSGLPSDRFSAERTGGSVSTLTIQRTQQEDSAVYLCASSSDSWNEKLFFGSGTQLSVL.

The chain recombines TRBV4-2 with TRBJ1-1; D is possibly TRBD1 (6 bases). The V and J ends lost 6 bases and 2 bases respectively, with 22 bases between them. Germline V gives CDR1 LGHNA, CDR2 YNFKEQ. The CDR3 consists of 17 residues. The chain's CDR3 is CASRYVLTGQGNTEAFF. CDR3 nucleotide sequence: TGTGCCAGCAGATATGTCCTTACGGGACAAGGTAACACTGAAGCTTTCTTT.

This chain uses TRBV19 with TRBJ2-3; 7 bases fit TRBD2. J gave up 4 bases and V 5 bases, and 15 bases lay outside the gene matches. The germline CDR1 and CDR2 sequences are LNHDA and SQIVND (reference sequence). The CDR3 runs to 17 residues. The CDR3 reads CASSPHGTTARPDTQYF. DNA of the CDR3: TGTGCCAGTAGTCCCCATGGGACTACAGCCCGCCCAGATACGCAGTATTTT.

In its sample, this clone was seen once. The rearrangement links TRBV6-5 to TRBJ2-5, with D uncertain. The CDR3 loop spans 13 amino acids. V was shortened by 5 bases and J by 1 base, with 8 bases between the two germline ends. Germline loops: CDR1 MNHEY, CDR2 SVGAGI. CDR3 loop: CASSKGIQETQYF. The DNA of the CDR3 is TGTGCCAGCAGTAAGGGTATCCAAGAGACCCAGTACTTC.

V usage is TRBV4-3 and J usage is TRBJ2-1, with 7 bases that match TRBD2. J was trimmed by 4 bases and V by 1 base; bases with no gene match: 4. The CDR3 is made up of 15 amino acids. Germline V lookup: CDR1 LGHNA, CDR2 YSLEER. The CDR3: CASSQGTRIYNEQFF. The CDR3 coding sequence is TGCGCCAGCAGCCAAGGGACTAGAATTTACAATGAGCAGTTCTTC.